This passage covers 26 T cell receptor beta chains from one sample sequenced in a study of blood T cells in healthy people across ages. Combining a sample-barcoded 5' primer with a J-beta primer mix, a second PCR ran for 7 to 11 cycles. TCRdb re-analysed the 5' RACE reads in MiXCR, keeping a single row per CDR3 protein. The sample has some 850,000 distinct CDR3 sequences; roughly 25% are singletons. Another study also made use of these data, one on T cells of mothers and their children.

Specimen: blood. These receptors all come from a boy younger than 18 in good health.

The gene calls are TRBV7-6 and TRBJ2-1; TRBD2 agrees at 9 bases. J gave up 0 bases and V 5 bases, and 5 bases lay outside the gene matches. The CDR3 sequence is 16 residues long. Germline lookup yields CDR1 SGHVS and CDR2 FNYEAQ. This CDR3 is CASSLLAGNSYNEQFF. CDR3 DNA sequence: TGTGCCAGCAGCCTCCTAGCGGGAAACTCCTACAATGAGCAGTTCTTC.

The sample holds a few counts of this clonotype. The genes are TRBV28 and TRBJ1-5, with 9 bases lining up with TRBD1. Germline CDR1 and CDR2: MDHEN and SYDVKM. The CDR3 is made up of 15 amino acids. V lost 3 bases to trimming and J lost 4 bases; unmatched junction nucleotides: 4. The CDR3 bases are TGTGCCAGCAGTTTCAGGACAGGGGTAAATCAGCCCCAGCATTTT. Protein product: CASSFRTGVNQPQHF.

The chain has TRBV4-1 and TRBJ2-7, with D perhaps TRBD2 (5 bases). CDR3 length: 16 residues. Germline loops: CDR1 MGHRA, CDR2 YSYEKL. The ends were cut back, 4 bases at V and 2 bases at J, with 18 bases in the middle. This chain's CDR3 is CASSPWVEVGAYEQYF. The CDR3 DNA is TGCGCCAGCAGCCCTTGGGTGGAGGTTGGGGCCTACGAGCAGTACTTC.

This rearrangement joins TRBV2 to TRBJ1-2; D is undetermined. The CDR3 sequence is 13 residues long. With 0 bases removed from V and 8 bases from J, the gap between germline ends came to 10 bases. Germline V CDR1 and CDR2: SNHLY, FYNNEI. The CDR3 coding sequence is TGTGCCAGCAGTGAAGCCAGGCTCGGAGGCTACACCTTC. Translating gives CASSEARLGGYTF.

This clonotype was observed a few times. V usage is TRBV28 and J usage is TRBJ2-5; perhaps TRBD2 as D (6 bases). The CDR3 covers 16 residues. The V gene lost 3 bases and the J gene lost 1 base, with 15 bases spanning the gap. The germline gives CDR1 MDHEN, CDR2 SYDVKM. CDR3 nucleotide sequence: TGTGCCAGCAGTTTGTACCGGGGGTCAGCCCAAGAGACCCAGTACTTC. It is translated as CASSLYRGSAQETQYF.

This chain connects TRBV9 to TRBJ2-5; 10 bases match TRBD2. The CDR3 contains 18 residues. Per the germline V gene, CDR1 is SGDLS and CDR2 is YYNGEE. With 4 bases clipped from V and 2 bases from J, the junction kept 14 bases outside the gene matches. CDR3 residues: CASSKASGGPYIQETQYF. CDR3 bases: TGTGCCAGCAGCAAGGCTAGCGGGGGCCCTTACATTCAAGAGACCCAGTACTTC.

This clonotype occurred a few times. This chain uses TRBV20-1 with TRBJ2-5; TRBD1 might be the D (6 bases). Trimming removed 1 base from V and 4 bases from J, with 10 bases in between. Germline values: CDR1 DFQATT, CDR2 SNEGSKA (reference sequence). The CDR3 extends over 13 amino acids. The CDR3 sequence is CSARVQGSETQYF. The CDR3 DNA reads as TGCAGTGCTAGAGTCCAGGGGTCAGAGACCCAGTACTTC.

This clonotype was seen more than once but under ten times. This chain uses TRBV12-5 with TRBJ2-5; 7 nucleotides align to TRBD1. Trimming removed 7 bases from V and 3 bases from J; junction bases left unmatched: 14. This CDR3 is built from 16 residues. Germline CDR1 is LGHNT and CDR2 is FRNRAP. CDR3 protein: CASAKPGTDREETQYF. DNA for the CDR3: TGTGCTAGTGCTAAACCCGGGACAGACCGAGAAGAGACCCAGTACTTC.

This clonotype occurred a few times. Here the CDR3 DNA reads TGCAGCGCCTACGGGACGCTGAACACCGGGGAGCTGTTTTTT. As protein: CSAYGTLNTGELFF. V is TRBV29-1 and J is TRBJ2-2; tentatively, D is TRBD1 or TRBD2 (5 bases each). Trimming removed 7 bases at V and 1 base at J, with 13 bases between. The CDR3 sequence is 14 residues long. CDR1 and CDR2 from the germline V gene are SQVTM and ANQGSEA.

V gene TRBV21-1 combines with J gene TRBJ1-4; TRBD1 reflects the table's D call only, with no check against the DNA. TRBV21-1 is a pseudogene. CDR3 length: 17 amino acids. In DNA, the CDR3 is TGTGCCAGCCAACCAAAACGGACGGGGGGAACTAATGAAAAACTGTTTTTT. Amino acids: CASQPKRTGGTNEKLFF.

This clonotype occurred a few times. The chain is built from TRBV12-3 or TRBV12-4 and TRBJ2-1, with D hard to call. The CDR3 runs to 11 residues. V dropped 5 bases and J dropped 8 bases, with 7 bases sitting between them. The CDR3 nucleotides are TGTGCCAGCAGTCAGACCTATGAGCAGTTCTTC. Protein sequence: CASSQTYEQFF.

This clonotype was observed a handful of times. The chain employs TRBV7-2 and TRBJ1-6; the match to TRBD1 covers 12 bases. This CDR3 spans 19 amino acids. The V gene's germline CDR1 is SGHTA and CDR2 FQGNSA. The V segment lost 1 base and the J segment 6 bases; nucleotides outside the gene matches: 10. The CDR3 region is CASSLGGQGASGGNSPLHF. DNA of the CDR3: TGTGCCAGCAGCTTAGGGGGACAGGGGGCGTCGGGGGGTAATTCACCCCTCCACTTT.

The sample holds a few counts of this clonotype. This chain joins TRBV11-1 and TRBJ2-5; 9 bases line up with TRBD2. The germline V gene encodes CDR1 SGHAT and CDR2 FQDESV (reference sequence). The CDR3 loop spans 16 amino acids. V was pared by 8 bases and J by 1 base, with 11 bases of the junction left unmatched. The CDR3 reads CASRPWIAGVQETQYF. CDR3 bases: TGTGCCAGCCGACCTTGGATAGCGGGGGTCCAAGAGACCCAGTACTTC.

This clonotype was seen a handful of times. The genes are TRBV15 and TRBJ2-7; D is ambiguous. The CDR3 length is 12 residues. CDR1 and CDR2 from the germline V gene are LNHNV and YYDKDF (reference sequence). Deletions cut 2 bases from V and 5 bases from J, with 7 bases between. The DNA for the CDR3 is TGTGCCACCAGCAGAACGGGTGACGAGCAGTACTTC. This codes for CATSRTGDEQYF.

V gene TRBV7-9 combines with J gene TRBJ2-5; 9 bases line up with TRBD1. Germline V gives CDR1 SEHNR, CDR2 FQNEAQ (reference sequence). The CDR3 extends over 15 amino acids. The ends lost 5 bases at V and 2 bases at J; junction bases unmatched: 6. The CDR3 DNA follows: TGTGCCAGCAGCGCCGACAGGGGGGGGCAAGAGACCCAGTACTTC. Translated: CASSADRGGQETQYF.

The DNA of the CDR3 is TGTGCCAGCAGCTTTCAAGGGGACCGGCAGTACTTC. Translating it yields CASSFQGDRQYF. The chain couples TRBV14 to TRBJ2-7; either TRBD1 or TRBD2 may supply D (5 bases each). The V end was cut by 5 bases, the J end by 9 bases, with 14 bases between. This CDR3 is built from 12 residues. The V gene's germline CDR1 is SGHDN and CDR2 FVKESK.

The V gene is TRBV6-5, the J gene TRBJ2-1; 8 positions match TRBD2. The CDR3 is made up of 13 amino acids. Germline V gene data show CDR1 as MNHEY and CDR2 as SVGAGI. After removal of 8 bases from V and 3 bases from J, the junction contained 3 bases not matched to a gene. CDR3: CASQREIYNEQFF. The DNA for the CDR3 is TGTGCCAGCCAGCGGGAGATCTACAATGAGCAGTTCTTC.

The count of this clonotype is one. V usage is TRBV7-9 and J usage is TRBJ1-2; D is unresolved. The CDR3 length is 13 residues. From germline, CDR1 is SEHNR and CDR2 FQNEAQ (reference sequence). V lost 1 base to trimming and J lost 8 bases, with 11 bases between them. In DNA, the CDR3 is TGTGCCAGCAGCTTAGACGGTGTCGAGGGCTACACCTTC. This encodes CASSLDGVEGYTF.

The rearrangement uses TRBV15 and TRBJ2-4; D might be TRBD1 (5 bases). V lost 1 base and J lost 0, with 13 bases in between. CDR3 length equals 17 residues. Per germline, CDR1 LNHNV and CDR2 YYDKDF (reference sequence). The CDR3 DNA reads as TGTGCCACCAGCAGAGGGGTCCAGGACAAAGCCAAAAACATTCAGTACTTC. Amino acid sequence: CATSRGVQDKAKNIQYF.

The V call is TRBV20-1, the J call TRBJ2-1, with D possibly being TRBD1 (6 bases). CDR1 is DFQATT, CDR2 SNEGSKA, per germline (reference sequence). Trimming shortened V by 3 bases and J by 2 bases, and 11 bases separated the two germline ends. This CDR3 comprises 14 residues. The CDR3: CSASFRDTYNEQFF. In DNA, the CDR3 is TGCAGTGCTAGTTTCCGGGACACCTACAATGAGCAGTTCTTC.

This clonotype was seen a few times. This sequence joins TRBV6-5 and TRBJ2-7, with D uncertain. Deletions cut 3 bases from V and 3 bases from J, with 12 bases between. CDR3 size: 14 residues. Germline V gives CDR1 MNHEY, CDR2 SVGAGI. In DNA form, the CDR3 reads TGTGCCAGCAGTTATGAGGCAGCTCACTACGAGCAGTACTTC. Amino acids: CASSYEAAHYEQYF.

The chain combines TRBV28 with TRBJ2-1; no reliable D call. The ends were cut back, 6 bases at V and 2 bases at J, with 5 bases in the middle. CDR1 is MDHEN and CDR2 is SYDVKM in the germline V gene. The CDR3 consists of 12 residues. The CDR3, as DNA: TGTGCCAGCAGGCTCGCCTACAATGAGCAGTTCTTC. Translating it yields CASRLAYNEQFF. Complete variable domain (other parts from reference TRBV28 and TRBJ2-1): DVKVTQSSRYLVKRTGEKVFLECVQDMDHENMFWYRQDPGLGLRLIYFSYDVKMKEKGDIPEGYSVSREKKERFSLILESASTNQTSMYLCASRLAYNEQFFGPGTRLTVL.

This clonotype was seen ten or more times. V and J are TRBV7-6 and TRBJ2-7, with a possible D match to TRBD1 (6 bases). The germline V and J ends were trimmed by 5 bases and 2 bases, with 10 bases remaining between them. The CDR3 consists of 13 residues. The V gene's germline CDR1 is SGHVS and CDR2 FNYEAQ. CDR3 amino acids: CASSLTGTYEQYF. For the CDR3, the DNA is TGTGCCAGCAGCCTGACAGGAACCTACGAGCAGTACTTC.

This rearrangement joins TRBV20-1 to TRBJ2-3; D ambiguous. The CDR3 consists of 12 residues. Trimming took off 3 bases at V and 2 bases at J, with 6 bases between the two ends. Germline CDR1 DFQATT, CDR2 SNEGSKA (reference sequence). The CDR3 spells CSARSPTDTQYF. CDR3 nucleotide sequence: TGCAGTGCTAGGTCCCCCACAGATACGCAGTATTTT.

This clonotype was picked up a small number of times. The genes are TRBV12-3 or TRBV12-4 and TRBJ2-5; D is unclear. The length of the CDR3 is 11 residues. Trimming removed 6 bases at V and 5 bases at J, with 7 bases between. CDR3 in amino acids: CASRVRETQYF. DNA of the CDR3: TGTGCCAGCAGGGTGAGGGAGACCCAGTACTTC.

The chain has TRBV30 and TRBJ1-3; D perhaps matches TRBD1 (5 bases). This CDR3 region has 14 residues. The V end lost 5 bases, the J end lost 2 bases, and 13 bases lay between the germline ends. Germline assignment: CDR1 GTSNPN and CDR2 SVGIG (reference sequence). The CDR3 here is CAWEGSQPGNTIYF. CDR3 coding DNA: TGTGCCTGGGAGGGGTCGCAGCCTGGAAACACCATATATTTT.